This TCR beta chain stems from a study of T cell repertoires in cytomegalovirus infection. About the study: Through public TCR beta signatures, both CMV infection and matching HLA type were indicated. The study, taken as a whole, reports: Public TCR beta family frequency separated CMV-and-HLA carriers, including in an independent cohort. The ex vivo response was dominated by HLA-C-restricted CMV-specific TCR beta clonotypes.

Ten or more counts support this clonotype. Antigen specificity is unknown. Each CDR3 protein gets one entry after TCRdb re-called the reads with MiXCR. The sample includes about 260,000 distinct CDR3 sequences, roughly 9% seen only once; the top ten take approximately 15%. Sequencing input: PBMCs. This clonotype was sampled from a human donor in good health (CMV status not recorded). Some clones in this sample may be carry-over from other donors' samples.

The chain's CDR3 is CASSSPTGGMGLYGYTF. Here the CDR3 DNA reads TGTGCCAGCAGCTCACCTACAGGGGGCATGGGATTATATGGCTACACCTTC. The chain joins TRBV7-2 to TRBJ1-2, with 9 bases aligning to TRBD1. This CDR3 is built from 17 residues. The germline V gene has CDR1 SGHTA and CDR2 FQGNSA. The junction had 14 bases not matched to a gene; V was cut back by 4 bases and J by 5 bases.